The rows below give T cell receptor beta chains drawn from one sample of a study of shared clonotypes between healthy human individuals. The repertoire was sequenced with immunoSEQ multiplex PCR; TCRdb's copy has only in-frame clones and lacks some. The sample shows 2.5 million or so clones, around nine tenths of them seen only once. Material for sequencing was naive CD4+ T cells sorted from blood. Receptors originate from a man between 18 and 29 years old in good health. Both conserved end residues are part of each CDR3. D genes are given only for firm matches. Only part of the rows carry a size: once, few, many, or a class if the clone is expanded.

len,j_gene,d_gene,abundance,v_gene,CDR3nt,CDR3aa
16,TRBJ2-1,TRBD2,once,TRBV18,TGTGCCAGCTCGGAAGGACCTAGCGGGGCATACAATGAGCAGTTCTTC,CASSEGPSGAYNEQFF
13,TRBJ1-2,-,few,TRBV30,TGTGCCTGGAACGGCCGGGACGGTTATGGCTACACCTTC,CAWNGRDGYGYTF
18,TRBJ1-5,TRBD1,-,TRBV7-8,TGTGCCAGCAGCTCCACCCCGGGACAGTCGCTCAGCAATCAGCCCCAGCATTTT,CASSSTPGQSLSNQPQHF
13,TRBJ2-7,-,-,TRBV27,TGTGCCAGCAGTTTATCGGTGTCCTACGAGCAGTACTTC,CASSLSVSYEQYF
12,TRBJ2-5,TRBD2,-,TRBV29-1,TGCAGCGGGTGGGAGGGCCGTGAGACCCAGTACTTC,CSGWEGRETQYF
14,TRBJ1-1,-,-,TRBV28,TGTGCCAGCAGTTCCCGACCGGGCAGCCCTGAAGCTTTCTTT,CASSSRPGSPEAFF
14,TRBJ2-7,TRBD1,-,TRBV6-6,TGTGCCAGCAGTTACGCGGGACAGGGCTACGAGCAGTACTTC,CASSYAGQGYEQYF
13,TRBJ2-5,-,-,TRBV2,TGTGCCAGCATCCTACTAGAACAAGAGACCCAGTACTTC,CASILLEQETQYF
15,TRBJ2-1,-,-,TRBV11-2,TGTGCCAGCAGCCGCGGTGTAGACAGCTACAATGAGCAGTTCTTC,CASSRGVDSYNEQFF
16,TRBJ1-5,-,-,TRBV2,TGTGCCAGCAGGTTGGGAGGGGAAAAGGGCAATCAGCCCCAGCATTTT,CASRLGGEKGNQPQHF
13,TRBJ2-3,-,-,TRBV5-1,TGCGCCAGCAGCCTACCCTCCACAGATACGCAGTATTTT,CASSLPSTDTQYF
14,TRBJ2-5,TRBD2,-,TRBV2,TGTGCCAGCAGTGGGACTAGCGGGAAAGAGACCCAGTACTTC,CASSGTSGKETQYF
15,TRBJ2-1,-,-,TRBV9,TGTGCCAGCAGCGTAGTCAGGAGCTCCTACAATGAGCAGTTCTTC,CASSVVRSSYNEQFF
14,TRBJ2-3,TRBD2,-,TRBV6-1,TGTGCCAGCAGCTATACTAGCGGGGGATATACGCAGTATTTT,CASSYTSGGYTQYF
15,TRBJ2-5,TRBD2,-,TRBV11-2,TGTGCCAGCAGTCCGGCGGCGAGCGGGAGAGCGACCCAGTACTTC,CASSPAASGRATQYF
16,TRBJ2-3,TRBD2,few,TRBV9,TGTGCCAGCAGCGTAGCTACAGGACTAGCGGGTGATACGCAGTATTTT,CASSVATGLAGDTQYF
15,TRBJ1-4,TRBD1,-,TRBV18,TGTGCCAGCTCACCACCGGGACAGGGGGGTGAAAAACTGTTTTTT,CASSPPGQGGEKLFF
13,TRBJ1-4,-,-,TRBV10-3,TGTGCCATTAGGGGGGCAGGAGATGAAAAACTGTTTTTT,CAIRGAGDEKLFF
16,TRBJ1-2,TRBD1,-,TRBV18,TGTGCCAGCTCACCCCTCGGACAGGCCGCTTCCTATGGCTACACCTTC,CASSPLGQAASYGYTF
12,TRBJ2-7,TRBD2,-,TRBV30,TGTGCCCGTTCGGGGGGTGGCTACGAGCAGTACTTC,CARSGGGYEQYF
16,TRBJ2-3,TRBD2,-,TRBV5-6,TGTGCCAGCAGCTGGTACGTTGGGCGGGAGGTGGATACGCAGTATTTT,CASSWYVGREVDTQYF
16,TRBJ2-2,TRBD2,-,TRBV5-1,TGCGCCAGCACCCTACTAGCGGGGGGACTCACCGGGGAGCTGTTTTTT,CASTLLAGGLTGELFF
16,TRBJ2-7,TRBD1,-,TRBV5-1,TGCGCCAGCAGCTCCTCGACAGGGTCCAGTCTCTACGAGCAGTACTTC,CASSSSTGSSLYEQYF
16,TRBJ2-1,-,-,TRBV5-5,TGTGCCAGCAGCGGGGGGCCAGAGAGAAATTACAATGAGCAGTTCTTC,CASSGGPERNYNEQFF
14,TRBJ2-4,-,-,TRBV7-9,TGTGCCAGCTCTCTTGGGGTAGCCAAAAACATTCAGTACTTC,CASSLGVAKNIQYF
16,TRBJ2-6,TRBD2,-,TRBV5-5,TGTGCCAGCAGCTTACTAGCGGGAGCTGGGGCCAACGTCCTGACTTTC,CASSLLAGAGANVLTF
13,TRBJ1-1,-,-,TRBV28,TGTGCCAGCAGTTTACCGTTTTCGACTGAAGCTTTCTTT,CASSLPFSTEAFF
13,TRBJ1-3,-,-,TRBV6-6,TGTGCCAGCAGACAGCTCTATGGAAACACCATATATTTT,CASRQLYGNTIYF
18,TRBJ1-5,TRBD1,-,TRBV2,TGTGCCAGCAGCCCTGGGACAGGGGGCTCCCGGAGCAATCAGCCCCAGCATTTT,CASSPGTGGSRSNQPQHF
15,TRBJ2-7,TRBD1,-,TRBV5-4,TGTGCCAGCAGCCAAATCGGACAGGACTCCTACGAGCAGTACTTC,CASSQIGQDSYEQYF
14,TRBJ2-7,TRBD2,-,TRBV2,TGTGCCAGCAGCCAAACGGGGGGGGCCTACGAGCAGTACTTC,CASSQTGGAYEQYF
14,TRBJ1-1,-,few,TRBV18,TGTGCCAGCTCACGCCGGACAACTAACACTGAAGCTTTCTTT,CASSRRTTNTEAFF
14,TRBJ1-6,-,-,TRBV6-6,TGTGCCAGCAGTTACGGGGGTTGGGATTCACCCCTCCACTTT,CASSYGGWDSPLHF
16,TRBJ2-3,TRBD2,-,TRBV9,TGTGCCAGCAGCGTAGAAGGACTAGCGGGAGCAGATACGCAGTATTTT,CASSVEGLAGADTQYF
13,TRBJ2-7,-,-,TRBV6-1,TGTGCCAGCAGTGACGTAATGCCCTACGAGCAGTACTTC,CASSDVMPYEQYF
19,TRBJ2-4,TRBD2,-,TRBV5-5,TGTGCCAGCAACTCGAGGCTAGCGGAGCACGCGTTAGGCAAAAACATTCAGTACTTC,CASNSRLAEHALGKNIQYF
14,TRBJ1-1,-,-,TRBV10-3,TGTGCCACAGGGGCTTTGGGGGACGGCACTGAAGCTTTCTTT,CATGALGDGTEAFF
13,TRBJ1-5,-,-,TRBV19,TGTGCCAGTAGTATAGTGGGTAATCAGCCCCAGCATTTT,CASSIVGNQPQHF
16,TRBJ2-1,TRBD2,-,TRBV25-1,TGTGCCAGCAGACAACCGGGACTAGGCGGGGTCAATGAGCAGTTCTTC,CASRQPGLGGVNEQFF
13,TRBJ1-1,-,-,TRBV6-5,TGTGCCAGCAACTCCCGTGCGAACACTGAAGCTTTCTTT,CASNSRANTEAFF
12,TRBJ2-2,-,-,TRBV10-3,TGTGCCACCCAGGAGGGCACCGGGGAGCTGTTTTTT,CATQEGTGELFF